Below are 23 T cell receptor beta chains sequenced from a single sample in a study of blood T cell repertoires in COVID-19. Repertoires were generated with immunoSEQ multiplex PCR, while TCRdb's copy carries only in-frame clones and drops some. The sample contains around 220,000 clones, approximately 81% of which appear only once. The sequencing sample was made of peripheral blood. These receptors were taken from a man aged 25 to 45 with active or convalescent COVID-19.

The chain joins TRBV9 to TRBJ2-2; D may be TRBD1 (6 bases). The V gene lost 0 bases and the J gene lost 5 bases, with 14 bases spanning the gap. Germline lookup yields CDR1 SGDLS and CDR2 YYNGEE. This CDR3 is 16 amino acids long. The CDR3 loop reads CASSVDVRQGTGELFF. The CDR3 nucleotides read TGTGCCAGCAGCGTAGACGTGCGCCAGGGGACCGGGGAGCTGTTTTTT.

V and J are TRBV4-1 and TRBJ1-1, with TRBD1 as a possible D gene (5 bases). The germline V and J ends were trimmed by 1 base and 1 base, with 7 bases remaining between them. In germline, CDR1 is MGHRA, CDR2 YSYEKL. This CDR3 spans 14 amino acids. CDR3 DNA sequence: TGCGCCAGCAGCCAAGTAGGGGCGAACACTGAAGCTTTCTTT. Its protein product is CASSQVGANTEAFF.

On this clone itself: Other DNA sequences in this sample translate to the same CDR3. V is TRBV5-1 and J is TRBJ2-7; 9 nucleotides agree with TRBD2. The CDR3 loop spans 15 amino acids. Germline V CDR1 and CDR2: SGHRS, YFSETQ. V was clipped by 0 bases and J by 2 bases; unmatched bases: 3. CDR3 in amino acids: CASSLDSGRTYEQYF. CDR3 sequence (DNA): TGCGCCAGCAGCTTGGACAGCGGGAGGACCTACGAGCAGTACTTC.

The chain has TRBV29-1 and TRBJ1-1; tentatively, D is TRBD1 (6 bases). The V and J ends lost 1 base and 6 bases respectively, with 12 bases between them. The CDR3 spans 13 residues. Looked up from germline, CDR1 is SQVTM and CDR2 is ANQGSEA. The DNA for the CDR3 is TGCAGCGTTGAAGTGGGGGCTGGCGCTGAAGCTTTCTTT. It translates to CSVEVGAGAEAFF.

In its sample, this clone was seen once. This chain joins TRBV19 and TRBJ2-3, with D perhaps TRBD2 (6 bases). V lost 5 bases to trimming and J lost 0 bases, with 15 bases between them. The CDR3 runs to 16 residues. CDR1 and CDR2 (germline): LNHDA, SQIVND (reference sequence). CDR3 in amino acids: CASSSLFGTSTDTQYF. DNA of the CDR3: TGTGCCAGTAGTTCCCTTTTTGGGACTAGCACAGATACGCAGTATTTT.

V and J are TRBV5-1 and TRBJ2-5, with TRBD2 matching 15 bases. After removal of 0 bases from V and 5 bases from J, the junction contained 5 bases not matched to a gene. The length of the CDR3 is 17 residues. CDR1 and CDR2 (germline): SGHRS, YFSETQ. The CDR3 bases are TGCGCCAGCAGCTTGGGGGGACTAGCGGGAGGTTCGGAGACCCAGTACTTC. Protein sequence: CASSLGGLAGGSETQYF.

The CDR3 loop reads CASSVEGGQTPSDTQYF. Here the CDR3 DNA reads TGTGCCAGCAGCGTAGAGGGCGGACAGACCCCGTCGGATACGCAGTATTTT. This chain uses TRBV9 with TRBJ2-3, with D possibly being TRBD1 (6 bases). This CDR3 has 17 amino acids. CDR1 and CDR2 from the germline V gene are SGDLS and YYNGEE. Trimming took 0 bases from V and 6 from J, leaving 20 bases between them.

This chain connects TRBV19 to TRBJ1-5; weak D call: TRBD1 (5 bases). The CDR3 spans 15 residues. Germline-derived CDR1 and CDR2 are LNHDA and SQIVND (reference sequence). V gave up 3 bases and J gave up 6 bases, with 15 bases separating them. The CDR3 here is CASSIAGIESQPQHF. The CDR3 DNA is TGTGCCAGTAGTATTGCAGGGATTGAGAGTCAGCCCCAGCATTTT.

This chain connects TRBV24-1 to TRBJ1-1; D is perhaps TRBD1 (5 bases). V was cut by 12 bases and J by 4 bases, with 17 bases left in between. The CDR3 loop spans 13 amino acids. The germline gives CDR1 KGHDR, CDR2 SFDVKD. The CDR3 is CASGAGLGTEAFF. Here the CDR3 DNA reads TGTGCCTCGGGAGCGGGGCTGGGCACTGAAGCTTTCTTT.

This clone was seen once. The rearrangement joins TRBV24-1 to TRBJ2-3; perhaps TRBD2 as D (6 bases). The CDR3 is 14 residues long. V dropped 3 bases and J dropped 3 bases, with 9 bases sitting between them. Per the germline V gene, CDR1 is KGHDR and CDR2 is SFDVKD. CDR3 in amino acids: CATSDRGYTDTQYF. CDR3 nucleotides: TGTGCCACCAGTGATCGGGGGTATACAGATACGCAGTATTTT.

V and J are TRBV2 and TRBJ1-1, with 11 bases identical to TRBD1. Germline assignment: CDR1 SNHLY and CDR2 FYNNEI. The V gene end was trimmed by 6 bases and the J gene end by 8 bases; junction bases not matched to a gene: 5. The CDR3 runs 13 residues. The CDR3 DNA reads as TGTGCCAGCAGAGGACAGGGGGCGGCCGAAGCTTTCTTT. Protein: CASRGQGAAEAFF.

This chain joins TRBV7-9 and TRBJ1-2; 8 bases are shared with TRBD1. The CDR3 sequence is 15 residues long. With 4 bases clipped from V and 2 bases from J, the junction kept 6 bases outside the gene matches. The germline CDR1 and CDR2 sequences are SEHNR and FQNEAQ (reference sequence). The CDR3 loop is CASSSLTGANYGYTF. The CDR3 region has the DNA TGTGCCAGCAGCTCCCTGACAGGGGCCAACTATGGCTACACCTTC.

This rearrangement joins TRBV10-3 to TRBJ2-3; D might be TRBD2 (6 bases). V lost 6 bases and J 2 bases, leaving 9 bases between the germline ends. This CDR3 is 13 amino acids long. Germline CDR1 reads ENHRY; CDR2 reads SYGVKD. CDR3: CAIRDYNTDTQYF. In DNA, the CDR3 is TGTGCCATCAGGGACTATAACACAGATACGCAGTATTTT.

The V gene is TRBV7-3, the J gene TRBJ2-5, with 8 bases fitting TRBD2. V lost 1 base to trimming and J lost 1 base; unmatched junction nucleotides: 5. This CDR3 contains 16 residues. Germline-derived CDR1 and CDR2 are SGHTA and FQGTGA. CDR3 sequence: CASSLNGRAGQETQYF. For the CDR3, the DNA is TGTGCCAGCAGCTTAAACGGGAGGGCCGGCCAAGAGACCCAGTACTTC.

The chain is built from TRBV6-5 and TRBJ2-3; D unclear. Germline CDR1 MNHEY, CDR2 SVGAGI. V lost 4 bases and J lost 2, with 10 bases in between. CDR3 length: 14 amino acids. CDR3 coding DNA: TGTGCCAGCAGTTCGGAGTTACCCACAGATACGCAGTATTTT. This sequence encodes CASSSELPTDTQYF.

The chain has TRBV11-2 and TRBJ2-7, with 7 bases fitting TRBD1. The CDR3 loop spans 12 amino acids. Germline assignment: CDR1 SGHAT and CDR2 FQNNGV. The junction had 5 bases not matched to a gene; V was cut back by 8 bases and J by 4 bases. The CDR3 DNA is TGTGCCAGCGGGGACAGACAGTACGAGCAGTACTTC. Translation gives CASGDRQYEQYF. Full variable domain (remainder filled in from reference TRBV11-2 and TRBJ2-7): EAGVAQSPRYKIIEKRQSVAFWCNPISGHATLYWYQQILGQGPKLLIQFQNNGVVDDSQLPKDRFSAERLKGVDSTLKIQPAKLEDSAVYLCASGDRQYEQYFGPGTRLTVT.

The CDR3 bases are TGTGCCAGCAGCTTACAGGAATCTTTTCTGTTGGCTTTCTTT. Amino acid sequence: CASSLQESFLLAFF. The chain employs TRBV5-4 and TRBJ1-1, with a weak D call TRBD1 (5 bases). V lost 2 bases, J lost 11 bases, and 19 bases lay in between. Germline-derived CDR1 and CDR2 are SGHNT and YYREEE (reference sequence). This CDR3 is 14 amino acids long.

The chain has TRBV4-3 and TRBJ2-3; 8 bases line up with TRBD2. The CDR3 is 16 amino acids. Per the germline V gene, CDR1 is LGHNA and CDR2 is YSLEER. V was clipped by 1 base and J by 5 bases; unmatched bases: 8. The CDR3 DNA sequence: TGCGCCAGCAGCCAAGGGAGCGGGAGAGAGGGAGATACGCAGTATTTT. This gives the protein CASSQGSGREGDTQYF.

The chain couples TRBV9 to TRBJ2-1; 15 bases are a match to TRBD2. Trimming cost V 3 bases and J 1 base; bases outside gene matches: 5. This CDR3 is 18 amino acids long. Per the germline V gene, CDR1 is SGDLS and CDR2 is YYNGEE. CDR3 in amino acids: CASSAGLAGGGSYNEQFF. Written as DNA, the CDR3 is TGTGCCAGCAGCGCGGGACTAGCGGGAGGCGGTTCCTACAATGAGCAGTTCTTC.

In its sample, this clone was seen once. The rearrangement uses TRBV28 and TRBJ1-6, with 8 bases identical to TRBD1. Germline CDR1 is MDHEN and CDR2 is SYDVKM. Trimming at V came to 10 bases and at J to 7 bases, leaving 15 bases not matched to a gene. The CDR3 extends over 16 amino acids. The CDR3 loop is CATNLGTTGVNSPLHF. CDR3 in DNA: TGTGCCACCAATTTGGGAACGACAGGGGTCAATTCACCCCTCCACTTT. Full variable domain (outside the CDR3, taken from reference TRBV28 and TRBJ1-6): DVKVTQSSRYLVKRTGEKVFLECVQDMDHENMFWYRQDPGLGLRLIYFSYDVKMKEKGDIPEGYSVSREKKERFSLILESASTNQTSMYLCATNLGTTGVNSPLHFGNGTRLTVT.

The rearrangement uses TRBV3-1 (or the pseudogene TRBV3-2) and TRBJ2-2, with D tentatively TRBD1 (6 bases). This CDR3 spans 16 amino acids. Germline CDR1 and CDR2: LGHDT and YNNKEL (reference sequence). Trimming cost V 2 bases and J 2 bases, with 12 bases left between them. The CDR3 nucleotides are TGTGCCAGCAGCCAACCACAGGGAGTTAACACCGGGGAGCTGTTTTTT. Amino acid sequence: CASSQPQGVNTGELFF.

The J gene is TRBJ1-2, the V gene TRBV6-4, with 9 bases fitting TRBD1. Looked up from germline, CDR1 is MRHNA and CDR2 is SNTAGT. J was trimmed by 4 bases and V by 3 bases; bases with no gene match: 6. This CDR3 contains 15 residues. CDR3 sequence: CASSEETGGGYGYTF. CDR3 in DNA: TGTGCCAGCAGTGAGGAAACAGGGGGCGGCTATGGCTACACCTTC.

This clone was observed a few times. The genes are TRBV30 and TRBJ1-5; 9 bases fit TRBD1. The germline V gene encodes CDR1 GTSNPN and CDR2 SVGIG (reference sequence). The CDR3 has 15 amino acids. CDR3 protein: CAINSGTGNNQPQHF. The CDR3 DNA is TGTGCAATTAATTCCGGGACAGGGAACAATCAGCCCCAGCATTTT.